The present entry profiles one T cell receptor (beta chain) with its context. This sample stems from a study of blood T cell repertoires in COVID-19. There are 16 residues in the CDR3. CDR1 is LGHDT and CDR2 is YNNKEL in the germline V gene (reference sequence). The ends were cut back, 5 bases at V and 0 bases at J, with 13 bases in the middle. Method: immunoSEQ multiplex PCR; TCRdb's copy keeps in-frame clones and lacks some. The table lists approximately 92,000 clones, 70% to 90% of them singletons. This chain connects TRBV3-1 (or the pseudogene TRBV3-2) to TRBJ1-4; D is uncertain. The TCR originated in a woman aged 60-70 years with COVID-19, enrolled during active disease. The sequencing sample was made of peripheral blood. Here the CDR3 DNA reads TGTGCCAGCAGCAGCCTCAGAGGTGCAACTAATGAAAAACTGTTTTTT. Translation gives CASSSLRGATNEKLFF.